Sequencing of this T cell receptor beta chain was carried out in a study of blood T cell repertoires in COVID-19. Study details: Acute and convalescent COVID-19 samples came from the United States, Italy and Spain.

Study processing details: Estimation of nucleated cell counts relied on the amplification of reference gene primers. Using immunoSEQ multiplex PCR, the repertoire was profiled, and TCRdb retains in-frame clones only, with some absent. The V and J calls and clone size come from that table; D and trimming were worked out from the DNA. The data contain 100,000 to 150,000 clones, 80% to 95% of them singletons. The germline CDR1 and CDR2 sequences are LGHDT and YNNKEL (reference sequence). V lost 5 bases, J lost 8 bases, and 8 bases stayed unmatched. The CDR3 totals 14 residues. V is TRBV3-1 (or the pseudogene TRBV3-2) and J is TRBJ1-1; 10 positions agree with TRBD1. The receptor comes from a man between 45 and 60 years old with COVID-19, enrolled during active disease. The specimen sequenced was peripheral blood. The CDR3 coding sequence is TGTGCCAGCAGCGCCGGGACAGGGGCCCGCGAAGCTTTCTTT. The encoded protein is CASSAGTGAREAFF.